A selection of T cell receptor beta chains follows, all from one sample in a study of vaccination effects on CD4 cells after COVID-19. Their antigen targets remain unknown. Profiled with immunoSEQ multiplex PCR; TCRdb holds only in-frame clones, not every one. This table holds approximately 30,000 clones, 55% to 75% found once. The specimen comprised CD4+ T cells from PBMCs cultured with a peptide pool, sampled before COVID-19 vaccination. These receptors came from a human donor who had a prior SARS-CoV-2 infection. CDR3s include the opening cysteine and the closing phenylalanine or tryptophan. The D gene is left open where the match is weak. Size is omitted from some rows. Given values are once, few, many or a class for expanded clones.

>.|.|TRBJ2-1|TRBV18
CASSPPRGGNEQFF
TGTGCCAGCTCACCTCCCAGGGGAGGAAATGAGCAGTTCTTC
>.|.|TRBJ2-1|TRBV20-1
CSASSRASFTDEQFF
TGCAGTGCTAGTTCACGGGCTAGCTTTACAGATGAGCAGTTCTTC
>.|few|TRBJ1-4|TRBV2
CASRSGWGEKLFF
TGTGCCAGCAGGTCAGGATGGGGAGAAAAACTGTTTTTT
>TRBD1|.|TRBJ1-2|TRBV18
CASSPEGTGGASGYTF
TGTGCCAGCTCACCCGAGGGGACAGGGGGCGCGTCTGGCTACACCTTC
>TRBD1|.|TRBJ1-2|TRBV4-3
CASSQTGAGGYTF
TGCGCCAGCAGCCAGACAGGGGCGGGTGGCTACACCTTC
>TRBD2|.|TRBJ2-5|TRBV18
CASSSSGGEETQYF
TGTGCCAGCTCGTCTAGCGGGGGGGAAGAGACCCAGTACTTC
>.|.|TRBJ2-1|TRBV14
CASSSRPDTGEQFF
TGTGCCAGCAGTTCAAGGCCCGACACGGGTGAGCAGTTCTTC
>.|.|TRBJ1-3|TRBV7-2
CASSFMADTIYF
TGTGCCAGCAGCTTTATGGCGGACACCATATATTTT
>TRBD1|.|TRBJ2-2|TRBV9
CASTTGTGWTGELFF
TGTGCCAGCACTACCGGGACAGGGTGGACCGGGGAGCTGTTTTTT
>TRBD2|.|TRBJ2-1|TRBV5-6
CASSTLLAGVVHNEQFF
TGTGCCAGCAGCACCTTACTAGCGGGAGTTGTCCACAATGAGCAGTTCTTC
>TRBD2|.|TRBJ2-7|TRBV15
CATSRPALAGVEQYF
TGTGCCACCAGCAGACCCGCTCTAGCGGGGGTCGAGCAGTACTTC
>.|.|TRBJ1-5|TRBV15
CATSLLQGQPQHF
TGTGCCACCAGCTTACTGCAGGGGCAGCCCCAGCATTTT
>TRBD1|once|TRBJ2-7|TRBV11-3
CASSRDREIYEQYF
TGTGCCAGCAGCCGGGACAGAGAAATCTACGAGCAGTACTTC
>.|.|TRBJ2-6|TRBV6-5
CASSYSVGSGANVLTF
TGTGCCAGCAGTTACTCGGTCGGTTCTGGGGCCAACGTCCTGACTTTC
>.|.|TRBJ2-3|TRBV24-1
CATSDPTSRDTQYF
TGTGCCACCAGTGATCCGACATCTCGGGATACGCAGTATTTT
>TRBD1|.|TRBJ1-2|TRBV5-1
CASSRAAGTGVNYGYTF
TGCGCCAGCAGCAGGGCTGCCGGGACAGGGGTGAACTATGGCTACACCTTC
>.|.|TRBJ2-7|TRBV7-2
CASSLGPRGGGSSYEQYF
TGTGCCAGCAGCTTAGGACCCCGGGGAGGAGGTAGCTCCTACGAGCAGTACTTC
>.|.|TRBJ2-5|TRBV12-2
CAPKRGGLDKAPEETQYF
TGTGCACCGAAGAGGGGGGGCCTAGACAAGGCCCCCGAGGAGACCCAGTACTTC
>TRBD2|once|TRBJ2-7|TRBV19
CASSIVWFGGSSYEQYF
TGTGCCAGTAGTATAGTGTGGTTTGGCGGGAGCTCCTACGAGCAGTACTTC
>TRBD1|.|TRBJ2-1|TRBV5-1
CASSRRQGEGEQFF
TGCGCCAGCAGCCGCAGACAGGGGGAGGGTGAGCAGTTCTTC
>TRBD1|.|TRBJ2-2|TRBV11-3
CASSRGQGVAGELFF
TGTGCCAGCAGTCGGGGACAGGGGGTCGCCGGGGAGCTGTTTTTT
>.|.|TRBJ2-1|TRBV3-1/TRBV3-2
CASSQRRPAATPYNEQFF
TGTGCCAGCAGCCAACGAAGACCGGCGGCAACCCCCTACAATGAGCAGTTCTTC
>.|.|TRBJ1-5|TRBV20-1
CSASRGDTNQPQHF
TGCAGTGCTAGTCGCGGGGACACCAATCAGCCCCAGCATTTT
>.|.|TRBJ1-1|TRBV28
CASSFPKEGGNTEAFF
TGTGCCAGCAGTTTCCCAAAGGAGGGGGGGAACACTGAAGCTTTCTTT
>TRBD1|.|TRBJ1-6|TRBV6-2/TRBV6-3
CASSDRGAAYNSPLHF
TGTGCCAGCAGCGACAGGGGGGCGGCCTATAATTCACCCCTCCACTTT
>TRBD2|.|TRBJ2-7|TRBV11-2
CASSFLGLVAYEQYF
TGTGCCAGCAGCTTTCTGGGACTAGTTGCCTACGAGCAGTACTTC
>TRBD1|few|TRBJ1-6|TRBV18
CASSPTGGNSPLHF
TGTGCCAGCTCACCGACAGGGGGGAATTCACCCCTCCACTTT
>TRBD2|.|TRBJ2-1|TRBV10-1
CASRWTSGSRHEQFF
TGCGCCAGCCGTTGGACTAGCGGGAGTAGGCATGAGCAGTTCTTC
>.|few|TRBJ1-1|TRBV10-3
CAISDTQNTEAFF
TGTGCCATCAGTGACACTCAGAACACTGAAGCTTTCTTT
>.|once|TRBJ2-5|TRBV7-3
CASSFGREETQYF
TGTGCCAGCAGCTTCGGTCGGGAAGAGACCCAGTACTTC
>.|.|TRBJ2-2|TRBV5-1
CASTRGNTNTGELFF
TGCGCCAGTACCAGAGGAAACACGAACACCGGGGAGCTGTTTTTT
>.|.|TRBJ2-1|TRBV5-1
CASNYDPRRAGHEQFF
TGCGCCAGCAACTACGACCCCCGAAGGGCGGGACATGAGCAGTTCTTC
>.|.|TRBJ2-1|TRBV30
CAWGGRREQFF
TGTGCCTGGGGGGGACGGCGTGAGCAGTTCTTC
>.|.|TRBJ2-7|TRBV2
CASSGSGLGISQYF
TGTGCCAGCAGTGGGAGTGGTTTGGGGATCTCGCAGTACTTC
>.|.|TRBJ2-3|TRBV29-1
CSVRGGGGISLDTQYF
TGCAGCGTCCGCGGCGGGGGCGGGATATCCCTCGATACGCAGTATTTT
>.|few|TRBJ2-3|TRBV5-4
CASSFPLTDTQYF
TGTGCCAGCAGCTTTCCCCTCACAGATACGCAGTATTTT
>TRBD1|few|TRBJ1-2|TRBV9
CASSVARGREGYGYTF
TGTGCCAGCAGCGTGGCCAGGGGGCGCGAGGGCTATGGCTACACCTTC
>TRBD1|few|TRBJ2-3|TRBV5-1
CASSNRGNGDTQYF
TGCGCCAGCAGCAACAGGGGGAATGGAGATACGCAGTATTTT
>.|.|TRBJ1-4|TRBV5-1
CASSPGGTAGEKLFF
TGCGCCAGCAGCCCGGGGGGGACGGCCGGCGAAAAACTGTTTTTT
>.|.|TRBJ1-1|TRBV29-1
CSVEDQIDTEAFF
TGCAGCGTTGAAGACCAAATAGACACTGAAGCTTTCTTT
>.|.|TRBJ2-7|TRBV7-6
CASSPQLGETSYEQYF
TGTGCCAGCAGCCCCCAGCTAGGTGAGACCTCCTACGAGCAGTACTTC
>TRBD2|.|TRBJ2-1|TRBV3-1/TRBV3-2
CASSPGTSVQDEQFF
TGTGCCAGCAGCCCCGGGACTAGCGTTCAGGATGAGCAGTTCTTC
>.|.|TRBJ2-7|TRBV27
CASSFETASSYEQYF
TGTGCCAGCAGTTTTGAGACGGCGAGCTCCTACGAGCAGTACTTC
>.|once|TRBJ2-6|TRBV30
CAWGDSGANVLTF
TGTGCCTGGGGGGACTCTGGGGCCAACGTCCTGACTTTC
>.|once|TRBJ1-1|TRBV6-5
CASSYVVMNTEAFF
TGTGCCAGCAGTTACGTAGTCATGAACACTGAAGCTTTCTTT
>TRBD2|few|TRBJ2-7|TRBV4-1
CASSRRLAGDRYEQYF
TGCGCCAGCAGCCGCAGACTAGCGGGAGATCGTTACGAGCAGTACTTC
>TRBD1|.|TRBJ2-7|TRBV18
CASSPGTANYEQYF
TGTGCCAGCTCACCCGGGACAGCCAACTACGAGCAGTACTTC
>.|few|TRBJ1-4|TRBV9
CASSGRTVANEKLFF
TGTGCCAGCAGCGGGAGGACGGTTGCTAATGAAAAACTGTTTTTT
>.|.|TRBJ2-1|TRBV2
CASSERVDYRVSYNEQFF
TGTGCCAGCAGTGAAAGGGTGGACTACAGGGTATCCTACAATGAGCAGTTCTTC
>TRBD1|.|TRBJ1-2|TRBV3-1/TRBV3-2
CASSQGQGYYGYTF
TGTGCCAGCAGCCAAGGACAGGGCTACTATGGCTACACCTTC
>.|.|TRBJ2-5|TRBV6-2/TRBV6-3
CASSQWVGETQYF
TGTGCCAGCAGCCAGTGGGTAGGAGAGACCCAGTACTTC
>.|.|TRBJ1-2|TRBV7-9
CASSLSGGNYGYTF
TGTGCCAGCAGCTTAAGTGGAGGGAACTATGGCTACACCTTC
>TRBD2|.|TRBJ2-3|TRBV7-2
CASSPELLAGGWADTQYF
TGTGCCAGCAGCCCTGAACTCCTAGCGGGGGGGTGGGCAGATACGCAGTATTTT
>.|.|TRBJ1-4|TRBV7-8
CASSLMGGDNEKLFF
TGTGCCAGCAGCCTCATGGGGGGGGATAATGAAAAACTGTTTTTT
>.|.|TRBJ2-3|TRBV4-3
CASSQDRRVTDTQYF
TGCGCCAGCAGCCAAGATCGCCGGGTCACAGATACGCAGTATTTT